These 24 T cell receptor beta chains came from one sample sequenced in a study of T-cell memory formation after mild COVID-19. MiXCR, applied by TCRdb to the 5' RACE reads, yields one record per CDR3 protein. There are under 600,000 distinct CDR3 sequences in the sample; about 20% occur only once, and under 8.5% lies in the top ten. Sequenced sample: PBMCs or a T cell subset sorted from them (not recorded which). Source of these receptors: an adult woman who had mild COVID-19 (a few samples of this study predate the infection). Cell type and time point are not known.

Only a few counts were recorded for this clonotype. The chain employs TRBV5-1 and TRBJ1-1; D is uncertain. With 0 bases removed from V and 1 base from J, the gap between germline ends came to 10 bases. Germline-derived CDR1 and CDR2 are SGHRS and YFSETQ. This CDR3 spans 15 amino acids. The CDR3 DNA is TGCGCCAGCAGCTTGGGGTTTGAACCGAACACTGAAGCTTTCTTT. Amino acid sequence: CASSLGFEPNTEAFF.

This rearrangement joins TRBV25-1 to TRBJ1-2; unclear D gene. Trimming left V 2 bases short and J 3 bases short, with 10 bases between. The CDR3 covers 14 residues. Germline-derived CDR1 and CDR2 are MGHDK and SYGVNS. Written as DNA, the CDR3 is TGTGCCAGCAGTGAAGAGGACGGTCACTATGGCTACACCTTC. The encoded protein is CASSEEDGHYGYTF.

V gene TRBV6-5 combines with J gene TRBJ2-5, with TRBD2 as a possible D gene (6 bases). The CDR3 runs 14 residues. Germline CDR1 is MNHEY and CDR2 is SVGAGI. Trimming removed 6 bases at V and 5 bases at J, with 16 bases between. CDR3 nucleotide sequence: TGTGCCAGCAGGGCTAGCGCCCGCCCCGAGACCCAGTACTTC. Translated: CASRASARPETQYF.

A few counts support this clonotype. This chain links TRBV6-2 or TRBV6-3 with TRBJ1-2; D is uncertain. The CDR3 sequence is 11 residues long. Trimming pared 6 bases from V and 10 bases from J, leaving 12 bases between. Germline V gene data show CDR1 as MNHEY and CDR2 as SVGEGT. The CDR3 reads CASRDGLLYTF. CDR3 sequence (DNA): TGTGCCAGCAGGGACGGCCTCCTCTACACCTTC.

This clonotype was seen a few times. This chain uses TRBV6-5 with TRBJ2-7, with D maybe TRBD1 (6 bases). CDR1 and CDR2 (germline): MNHEY, SVGAGI. V lost 2 bases and J lost 2, with 13 bases in between. The CDR3 totals 15 residues. The CDR3, as DNA: TGTGCCAGCAGTTACACTACGGGACACCCCTACGAGCAGTACTTC. Translated, it gives CASSYTTGHPYEQYF.

This clonotype was detected a few times. The chain joins TRBV7-2 to TRBJ1-1; D is unresolved. The V end lost 8 bases, the J end lost 0 bases, and 10 bases lay between the germline ends. This CDR3 has 13 residues. Germline assignment: CDR1 SGHTA and CDR2 FQGNSA. The CDR3 DNA sequence: TGTGCCAGCCTAAGGCAGTTGAACACTGAAGCTTTCTTT. Its protein is CASLRQLNTEAFF.

The chain combines TRBV12-3 or TRBV12-4 with TRBJ2-1; D is undetermined. The CDR3 extends over 14 amino acids. The ends were cut back, 4 bases at V and 1 base at J, with 8 bases in the middle. CDR3 bases: TGTGCCAGCAGTTCTCTAGATTCCTACAATGAGCAGTTCTTC. Its protein is CASSSLDSYNEQFF.

There are a few counts of this clonotype. The rearrangement joins TRBV7-2 to TRBJ2-2, with D tentatively TRBD2 (6 bases). The CDR3 length is 15 residues. V was clipped by 6 bases and J by 6 bases, with 17 bases between them. Looked up from germline, CDR1 is SGHTA and CDR2 is FQGNSA. In DNA, the CDR3 is TGTGCCAGCAGTAGAAACCCCCCGGGGGCCGGGGAGCTGTTTTTT. Translation gives CASSRNPPGAGELFF.

This clonotype was counted only a few times. The V call is TRBV4-3, the J call TRBJ1-1; D is unresolved. V was cut by 1 base and J by 4 bases, with 13 bases left in between. Germline V gives CDR1 LGHNA, CDR2 YSLEER. The CDR3 has 15 amino acids. The CDR3 sequence is CASSQARGSITEAFF. CDR3 sequence (DNA): TGCGCCAGCAGCCAAGCGCGGGGTTCGATCACTGAAGCTTTCTTT.

This clonotype came up a few times. The chain is built from TRBV11-2 and TRBJ2-7; the D gene could be TRBD1 or TRBD2 (7 bases each). Germline V gene sequence: CDR1 SGHAT, CDR2 FQNNGV. The CDR3 is 15 amino acids. Trimming cost V 3 bases and J 6 bases, with 18 bases left between them. The CDR3 here is CASSFRGEGALEQYF. The CDR3 bases are TGTGCCAGCAGCTTCCGGGGGGAGGGGGCCCTCGAGCAGTACTTC.

J is TRBJ2-3 and V is TRBV7-2; 8 bases are a match to TRBD2. This CDR3 spans 15 amino acids. Germline lookup yields CDR1 SGHTA and CDR2 FQGNSA. V trimming: 6 bases; J trimming: 3 bases; junction bases outside the gene matches: 8. CDR3 nucleotides: TGTGCCAGCAGATCTACAGCGGGAGAAACAGATACGCAGTATTTT. Its translation is CASRSTAGETDTQYF.

The J gene is TRBJ2-7, the V gene TRBV6-1, with 8 bases fitting TRBD1. Germline V gives CDR1 MNHNS, CDR2 SASEGT. This CDR3 has 15 residues. J gave up 2 bases and V 7 bases, and 10 bases lay outside the gene matches. The CDR3 sequence: CASTPLPGQAYEQYF. As DNA, the CDR3 is TGTGCCAGCACCCCCCTCCCGGGACAGGCCTACGAGCAGTACTTC.

CDR3 in DNA: TGTGCCAGCTCGGGTGGGACAACCAGCACAGATACGCAGTATTTT. Protein: CASSGGTTSTDTQYF. The chain couples TRBV18 to TRBJ2-3, with a possible D match to TRBD1 (6 bases). Trimming took off 6 bases at V and 0 bases at J, with 13 bases between the two ends. The CDR3 spans 15 residues. Germline CDR1 KGHSH, CDR2 LQKENI.

This clonotype was picked up many times. This chain joins TRBV20-1 and TRBJ2-5, with 8 bases identical to TRBD2. Looked up from germline, CDR1 is DFQATT and CDR2 is SNEGSKA (reference sequence). The length of the CDR3 is 17 residues. The ends lost 6 bases at V and 4 bases at J; junction bases unmatched: 19. CDR3 sequence reads: CSARGERDSNMRETQYF. CDR3 DNA sequence: TGCAGTGCGCGGGGGGAGCGGGACTCCAATATGCGAGAGACCCAGTACTTC.

The rearrangement joins TRBV7-2 to TRBJ2-7, with unresolved D. The CDR3 contains 14 residues. Trimming cost V 3 bases and J 3 bases, with 12 bases left between them. Per germline, CDR1 SGHTA and CDR2 FQGNSA. CDR3: CASSLSKWGYEQYF. CDR3 nucleotide sequence: TGTGCCAGCAGCTTGAGCAAATGGGGCTACGAGCAGTACTTC.

This clonotype was seen only a few times. The V gene is TRBV20-1, the J gene TRBJ2-7; D is ambiguous. Germline lookup yields CDR1 DFQATT and CDR2 SNEGSKA (reference sequence). V was cut by 0 bases and J by 5 bases, with 5 bases left in between. The CDR3 totals 11 residues. CDR3 in DNA: TGCAGTGCTAGAGATCGGAACGAGCAGTACTTC. Translated, it gives CSARDRNEQYF.

The sample holds a few counts of this clonotype. The chain combines TRBV30 with TRBJ2-7; TRBD2 matches at 10 bases. Germline V gene sequence: CDR1 GTSNPN, CDR2 SVGIG (reference sequence). The CDR3 covers 13 residues. The ends lost 2 bases at V and 3 bases at J; junction bases unmatched: 1. This CDR3 reads CAWSSSGGYEQYF. In nucleotides, the CDR3 is TGTGCCTGGAGTTCTAGCGGGGGCTACGAGCAGTACTTC.

The rearrangement uses TRBV30 and TRBJ2-2, with a possible D match to TRBD2 (5 bases). The germline V gene has CDR1 GTSNPN and CDR2 SVGIG (reference sequence). CDR3 size: 16 residues. V was clipped by 0 bases and J by 4 bases, with 15 bases between them. CDR3 loop: CAWSVTSGESTGELFF. The CDR3 bases are TGTGCCTGGAGTGTAACCTCCGGGGAGAGCACCGGGGAGCTGTTTTTT.

Only a few counts were recorded for this clonotype. DNA for the CDR3: TGCAGCGTTCTCGGTACAATTAACTATGGCTACACCTTC. Protein sequence: CSVLGTINYGYTF. The rearrangement joins TRBV29-1 to TRBJ1-2; D unresolved. The V gene's germline CDR1 is SQVTM and CDR2 ANQGSEA. The CDR3 is 13 residues long. Trimming took 5 bases from V and 1 from J, leaving 11 bases between them.

This clonotype was recorded a few times. The chain recombines TRBV4-1 with TRBJ1-1; the D gene is possibly TRBD1 (5 bases). Trimming stripped 3 bases from V and 1 base from J, with 6 bases between. The length of the CDR3 is 13 residues. Per the germline V gene, CDR1 is MGHRA and CDR2 is YSYEKL. CDR3 in DNA: TGCGCCAGCAGCCAGACAGAGAACACTGAAGCTTTCTTT. Translated: CASSQTENTEAFF.

This clonotype showed up just a few times. The chain joins TRBV20-1 to TRBJ2-3; 9 nucleotides agree with TRBD2. The germline CDR1 and CDR2 sequences are DFQATT and SNEGSKA (reference sequence). The CDR3 is 15 amino acids. Trimming took 3 bases from V and 4 from J; bases not matched to a gene: 8. The CDR3 region is CSASLPREGPDTQYF. The CDR3 coding sequence is TGCAGTGCTAGTCTTCCGCGGGAGGGCCCAGATACGCAGTATTTT.

A few counts support this clonotype. V usage is TRBV7-3 and J usage is TRBJ2-3; the match to TRBD2 covers 8 bases. Germline CDR1 SGHTA, CDR2 FQGTGA. The trim removed 5 bases at V and 6 bases at J, leaving 7 bases unmatched. There are 14 residues in the CDR3. The CDR3 loop reads CASSVSGEGDTQYF. The CDR3 region has the DNA TGTGCCAGCAGCGTTAGCGGGGAGGGGGATACGCAGTATTTT. Based on the CDR3 plus reference TRBV7-3 and TRBJ2-3, the full variable domain is GAGVSQTPSNKVTEKGKYVELRCDPISGHTALYWYRQSLGQGPEFLIYFQGTGAADDSGLPNDRFFAVRPEGSVSTLKIQRTERGDSAVYLCASSVSGEGDTQYFGPGTRLTVL.

This clonotype occurred a few times. The chain has TRBV3-1 and TRBJ2-1; TRBD1 agrees at 7 bases. After removal of 2 bases from V and 7 bases from J, the junction contained 5 bases not matched to a gene. This CDR3 has 14 amino acids. In germline, CDR1 is LGHDT, CDR2 YNNKEL (reference sequence). Written as DNA, the CDR3 is TGTGCCAGCAGCCAAACAGGGGCCGGGAATGAGCAGTTCTTC. Amino acid sequence: CASSQTGAGNEQFF.

The chain employs TRBV5-1 and TRBJ1-1; D unclear. This CDR3 has 14 residues. V lost 4 bases, J lost 4 bases, and 14 bases lay in between. Germline lookup yields CDR1 SGHRS and CDR2 YFSETQ. The CDR3 sequence is CASSRTASGTEAFF. The CDR3 nucleotides are TGCGCCAGCAGCCGAACCGCATCCGGCACTGAAGCTTTCTTT.